The 32 T cell receptor beta chains below all came from one sample that was sequenced in a study of cytomegalovirus exposure and HLA in healthy donors. Both 60 Vbeta primers and 13 Jbeta primers went into the PCR. Using immunoSEQ multiplex PCR, the repertoire was profiled, and TCRdb retains in-frame clones only, with some absent. The table has about 180,000 clones, about 81% seen once; the top ten hold about 1.5%. The sequencing input was PBMCs. Receptor source: a man between 35 and 55 years old in good health and CMV-seronegative.

This clone was observed a few times. The sample holds other DNA sequences that translate to the same CDR3. The chain carries TRBV27 and TRBJ1-2, with D perhaps TRBD1 (5 bases). Germline V gene sequence: CDR1 MNHEY, CDR2 SMNVEV (reference sequence). Trimming stripped 3 bases from V and 6 bases from J, with 8 bases between. This CDR3 is built from 12 residues. The CDR3 nucleotides are TGTGCCAGCAGTTTGGGAGGGGATGGCTACACCTTC. It specifies CASSLGGDGYTF.

Here the CDR3 reads CATSKQGQRNNEQFF. The CDR3, as DNA: TGTGCCACCAGCAAGCAGGGACAGAGGAACAATGAGCAGTTCTTC. The chain is built from TRBV15 and TRBJ2-1; 7 bases align to TRBD1. The germline V gene encodes CDR1 LNHNV and CDR2 YYDKDF (reference sequence). There are 15 residues in the CDR3. J was trimmed by 5 bases and V by 4 bases; bases with no gene match: 8.

The chain links TRBV7-9 to TRBJ2-3, with 11 bases lining up with TRBD2. This CDR3 comprises 17 residues. J lost 5 bases, V lost 4 bases, and 11 bases had no gene match. Germline V CDR1 and CDR2: SEHNR, FQNEAQ (reference sequence). DNA for the CDR3: TGTGCCAGCAGCTCACGCGTGACTAGCGGGGTTGTAGATACGCAGTATTTT. Amino acids: CASSSRVTSGVVDTQYF.

The J gene is TRBJ2-3, the V gene TRBV6-5, with a possible D match to TRBD1 (6 bases). The germline V and J ends were trimmed by 7 bases and 1 base, with 12 bases remaining between them. Per the germline V gene, CDR1 is MNHEY and CDR2 is SVGAGI. This CDR3 is 14 amino acids long. The CDR3 reads CASTLQGRTDTQYF. CDR3 nucleotides: TGTGCCAGCACCTTACAGGGTCGCACAGATACGCAGTATTTT.

Comments on this clone: Other nucleotide sequences from this sample produce the same CDR3. The chain has TRBV6-5 and TRBJ1-1; D ambiguous. The CDR3 consists of 15 residues. The V gene lost 1 base and the J gene lost 2 bases, with 11 bases spanning the gap. Germline-derived CDR1 and CDR2 are MNHEY and SVGAGI. CDR3 residues: CASSYLAGGNTEAFF. In nucleotides, the CDR3 is TGTGCCAGCAGTTACTTAGCAGGAGGTAACACTGAAGCTTTCTTT.

V and J are TRBV19 and TRBJ2-5; possible D gene TRBD1, 5 bases. The CDR3 contains 17 residues. Between the trimmed V and J ends, which lost 3 bases and 1 base, there was a span of 18 bases. The germline V gene has CDR1 LNHDA and CDR2 SQIVND (reference sequence). CDR3: CASSMMQGVPSQETQYF. The CDR3 DNA reads as TGTGCCAGTAGTATGATGCAAGGGGTACCGAGCCAAGAGACCCAGTACTTC.

The chain uses TRBV2 and TRBJ2-1; 11 bases map to TRBD2. The CDR3 totals 15 residues. V shed 6 bases, J shed 4 bases, and the junction held 5 bases outside the gene matches. From germline, CDR1 is SNHLY and CDR2 FYNNEI. This CDR3 is CASRIAGGTYNEQFF. The CDR3 coding sequence is TGTGCCAGCAGGATAGCGGGAGGGACTTACAATGAGCAGTTCTTC. Filled out from reference TRBV2 and TRBJ2-1, the complete variable domain reads EPEVTQTPSHQVTQMGQEVILRCVPISNHLYFYWYRQILGQKVEFLVSFYNNEISEKSEIFDDQFSVERPDGSNFTLKIRSTKLEDSAMYFCASRIAGGTYNEQFFGPGTRLTVL.

The chain joins TRBV5-1 to TRBJ1-2; D possibly corresponds to TRBD1 (6 bases). This CDR3 is built from 13 residues. The germline V gene encodes CDR1 SGHRS and CDR2 YFSETQ. V dropped 4 bases and J dropped 3 bases, with 10 bases sitting between them. CDR3 DNA sequence: TGCGCCAGCAGCACTGGGGGCGACTATGGCTACACCTTC. It specifies CASSTGGDYGYTF. The full variable domain, in which reference TRBV5-1 and TRBJ1-2 provide the parts outside the CDR3, is KAGVTQTPRYLIKTRGQQVTLSCSPISGHRSVSWYQQTPGQGLQFLFEYFSETQRNKGNFPGRFSGRQFSNSRSEMNVSTLELGDSALYLCASSTGGDYGYTFGSGTRLTVV.

This chain connects TRBV12-5 to TRBJ2-7, with D maybe TRBD1 (6 bases). This CDR3 is built from 13 residues. Germline loops: CDR1 LGHNT, CDR2 FRNRAP. Trimming cost V 1 base and J 7 bases, with 11 bases left between them. The CDR3 sequence: CASGLGQGREQYF. The CDR3 DNA follows: TGTGCTAGTGGTTTGGGGCAGGGGAGAGAGCAGTACTTC.

J is TRBJ1-1 and V is TRBV30, with D possibly being TRBD1 (5 bases). Looked up from germline, CDR1 is GTSNPN and CDR2 is SVGIG (reference sequence). V was cut by 3 bases and J by 4 bases, with 15 bases left in between. The CDR3 is 14 amino acids. In DNA form, the CDR3 reads TGTGCCTGGAGCACTGGGGCGGGGAGCACTGAAGCTTTCTTT. As protein: CAWSTGAGSTEAFF.

The rearrangement links TRBV7-6 to TRBJ2-3; 7 nucleotides match TRBD1. Germline-derived CDR1 and CDR2 are SGHVS and FNYEAQ. Losses at the gene ends were 3 bases for V and 4 bases for J; bases not matched to a gene: 13. CDR3 size: 17 residues. The chain's CDR3 is CASSFLRGQAQPDTQYF. The DNA of the CDR3 is TGTGCCAGCAGCTTTCTCCGAGGACAGGCCCAGCCAGATACGCAGTATTTT.

This clone was seen once. J is TRBJ2-7 and V is TRBV7-2, with 7 bases lining up with TRBD2. Trimming at V came to 2 bases and at J to 7 bases, leaving 11 bases not matched to a gene. The CDR3 is 15 residues long. CDR1 and CDR2 (germline): SGHTA, FQGNSA. Here the CDR3 DNA reads TGTGCCAGCAGCTTAAATAGGGGAGGGCCGAGTGAGCAGTACTTC. Amino acid sequence: CASSLNRGGPSEQYF. Supplemented by reference TRBV7-2 and TRBJ2-7, the full variable domain reads GAGVSQSPSNKVTEKGKDVELRCDPISGHTALYWYRQSLGQGLEFLIYFQGNSAPDKSGLPSDRFSAERTGGSVSTLTIQRTQQEDSAVYLCASSLNRGGPSEQYFGPGTRLTVT.

V usage is TRBV7-3 and J usage is TRBJ1-1; a possible D gene is TRBD1 (6 bases). This CDR3 comprises 15 residues. CDR1 and CDR2 from the germline V gene are SGHTA and FQGTGA. Trimming left V 3 bases short and J 1 base short, with 12 bases between. DNA for the CDR3: TGTGCCAGCAGCTTGGGGGGGCGTCGGAACACTGAAGCTTTCTTT. It specifies CASSLGGRRNTEAFF.

This chain uses TRBV18 with TRBJ2-3; TRBD2 agrees at 9 bases. This CDR3 comprises 20 residues. V lost 2 bases to trimming and J lost 1 base; unmatched junction nucleotides: 16. CDR1 and CDR2 (germline): KGHSH, LQKENI. The CDR3 loop reads CASSPTQGFGWTSGTDTQYF. The CDR3 DNA is TGTGCCAGCTCACCAACACAGGGATTCGGTTGGACTAGCGGCACAGATACGCAGTATTTT.

The sample holds one count of this clone. This chain links TRBV28 with TRBJ1-2; D uncertain. CDR3 size: 11 residues. Germline-derived CDR1 and CDR2 are MDHEN and SYDVKM. The germline V and J ends were trimmed by 3 bases and 8 bases, with 7 bases remaining between them. CDR3 sequence: CASSFQAGYTF. The CDR3 DNA reads TGTGCCAGCAGTTTCCAGGCCGGCTACACCTTC.

The chain recombines TRBV18 with TRBJ2-2; 7 bases line up with TRBD1. V dropped 6 bases and J dropped 4; count of bases not matched to a gene: 2. Germline V gene sequence: CDR1 KGHSH, CDR2 LQKENI. CDR3 size: 13 residues. DNA for the CDR3: TGTGCCAGCTCGTACAGGGGCACCGGGGAGCTGTTTTTT. It codes for CASSYRGTGELFF.

The chain joins TRBV4-2 to TRBJ2-7, with 12 bases that match TRBD2. Losses at the gene ends were 1 base for V and 2 bases for J; bases not matched to a gene: 0. Looked up from germline, CDR1 is LGHNA and CDR2 is YNFKEQ. CDR3 size: 15 residues. The CDR3 region has the DNA TGTGCCAGCAGCCAAGCTAGCGGGGGGGCCTACGAGCAGTACTTC. Residues: CASSQASGGAYEQYF.

The chain couples TRBV11-2 to TRBJ1-5; D is perhaps TRBD1 (6 bases). The germline V and J ends were trimmed by 3 bases and 5 bases, with 11 bases remaining between them. This CDR3 contains 14 residues. CDR1 and CDR2 from the germline V gene are SGHAT and FQNNGV. Written as DNA, the CDR3 is TGTGCCAGCAGCTTGGTACAGGGTTATCAGCCCCAGCATTTT. Protein sequence: CASSLVQGYQPQHF.

The V gene is TRBV7-3, the J gene TRBJ1-1, with TRBD1 identical over 10 bases. CDR1 is SGHTA, CDR2 FQGTGA, per germline. The CDR3 consists of 15 residues. The trim removed 5 bases at V and 4 bases at J, leaving 7 bases unmatched. In DNA, the CDR3 is TGTGCCAGCAGCCCGGACCGGACAGGGGGCACTGAAGCTTTCTTT. This encodes CASSPDRTGGTEAFF.

The gene calls are TRBV9 and TRBJ2-5, with TRBD2 identical over 8 bases. The CDR3 extends over 15 amino acids. The V and J ends lost 4 bases and 7 bases, in that order; junction bases with no gene match: 12. The germline CDR1 and CDR2 sequences are SGDLS and YYNGEE. CDR3 loop: CASSPRGGLGGTQYF. The CDR3 nucleotides are TGTGCCAGCAGCCCCCGAGGGGGACTAGGGGGGACCCAGTACTTC.

This clone was counted a few times. This chain connects TRBV28 to TRBJ2-2, with a weak D call TRBD2 (5 bases). V gave up 6 bases and J gave up 7 bases, with 15 bases separating them. This CDR3 is 14 amino acids long. Germline-derived CDR1 and CDR2 are MDHEN and SYDVKM. CDR3 region: CASSPDYNHGELFF. The CDR3 region has the DNA TGTGCCAGCAGCCCCGACTATAATCACGGGGAGCTGTTTTTT.

This rearrangement joins TRBV13 to TRBJ2-3, with 9 nucleotides matching TRBD2. CDR3 length equals 16 residues. The germline V gene has CDR1 PRHDT and CDR2 FYEKMQ (reference sequence). V trimming: 0 bases; J trimming: 6 bases; junction bases outside the gene matches: 7. CDR3 amino acids: CASSLGAGGPSDTQYF. CDR3 coding DNA: TGTGCCAGCAGCTTAGGGGCGGGGGGGCCATCGGATACGCAGTATTTT. Looking up the rest from reference TRBV13 and TRBJ2-3 gives the full variable domain: AAGVIQSPRHLIKEKRETATLKCYPIPRHDTVYWYQQGPGQDPQFLISFYEKMQSDKGSIPDRFSAQQFSDYHSELNMSSLELGDSALYFCASSLGAGGPSDTQYFGPGTRLTVL.

This clone was seen a single time. The rearrangement joins TRBV21-1 to TRBJ1-5. TRBV21-1 is classified as a pseudogene. This CDR3 spans 15 amino acids. CDR3 in amino acids: CASSKGCHFNQPQHF. CDR3 DNA: TGTGCCAGCAGCAAAGGATGTCACTTCAATCAGCCCCAGCATTTT.

The gene calls are TRBV21-1 and TRBJ1-4; the table gives TRBD1 as D, unverified against the DNA. TRBV21-1 corresponds to a pseudogene. The CDR3 totals 16 residues. CDR3 loop: CASSTRPGKGNEKLFF. CDR3 in DNA: TGTGCCAGCAGCACGCGACCTGGTAAGGGGAATGAAAAACTGTTTTTT.

This chain joins TRBV21-1 and TRBJ2-7; the table calls TRBD2, which could not be checked here. TRBV21-1 is labeled a pseudogene. CDR3 length: 19 residues. The CDR3 DNA reads TGTGCCAGCAGCAAAAAACAGCGAGGGAGGACTAGCGGAACCTACGAGCAGTACTTC. Its protein product is CASSKKQRGRTSGTYEQYF.

The chain is built from TRBV20-1 and TRBJ1-2; no firm D call. Trimming pared 6 bases from V and 8 bases from J, leaving 13 bases between. This CDR3 spans 11 amino acids. Germline V gene data show CDR1 as DFQATT and CDR2 as SNEGSKA (reference sequence). The CDR3 nucleotides read TGCAGTGCCGGTGAGGAGAGGGGCTACACCTTC. Its translation: CSAGEERGYTF.

This chain joins TRBV6-5 and TRBJ2-1; D unresolved. The germline gives CDR1 MNHEY, CDR2 SVGAGI. CDR3 size: 15 residues. The V end was cut by 3 bases, the J end by 1 base, with 10 bases between. This chain's CDR3 is CASSYFSGSYNEQFF. The CDR3 DNA reads TGTGCCAGCAGTTATTTCTCCGGGTCCTACAATGAGCAGTTCTTC.

Written as DNA, the CDR3 is TGTGCCAGCAGTGGCCTAGCGGGAGCCCACAAGCAGTACTTC. Amino acids: CASSGLAGAHKQYF. V gene TRBV6-1 combines with J gene TRBJ2-5; TRBD2 matches at 10 bases. V gave up 4 bases and J gave up 11 bases; unmatched junction bases: 10. This CDR3 is 14 amino acids long. CDR1 MNHNS and CDR2 SASEGT come from the germline V gene.

This chain links TRBV30 with TRBJ2-7, with D uncertain. V was shortened by 1 base and J by 0 bases, with 4 bases between the two germline ends. This CDR3 has 12 residues. Germline loops: CDR1 GTSNPN, CDR2 SVGIG (reference sequence). The CDR3 coding sequence is TGTGCCTGGAGTGACAGCTCCTACGAGCAGTACTTC. Protein: CAWSDSSYEQYF. Using reference TRBV30 and TRBJ2-7 for the parts outside the CDR3, the full variable domain is SQTIHQWPATLVQPVGSPLSLECTVEGTSNPNLYWYRQAAGRGLQLLFYSVGIGQISSEVPQNLSASRPQDRQFILSSKKLLLSDSGFYLCAWSDSSYEQYFGPGTRLTVT.

The chain uses TRBV19 and TRBJ1-2; TRBD1 agrees at 10 bases. Germline CDR1 is LNHDA and CDR2 is SQIVND (reference sequence). V trimming: 3 bases; J trimming: 1 base; junction bases outside the gene matches: 5. This CDR3 has 16 amino acids. CDR3 coding DNA: TGTGCCAGTAGTATGGACAGGGGGTCGTTTAACTATGGCTACACCTTC. Amino acid sequence: CASSMDRGSFNYGYTF. Complete variable domain (other parts from reference TRBV19 and TRBJ1-2): DGGITQSPKYLFRKEGQNVTLSCEQNLNHDAMYWYRQDPGQGLRLIYYSQIVNDFQKGDIAEGYSVSREKKESFPLTVTSAQKNPTAFYLCASSMDRGSFNYGYTFGSGTRLTVV.

The chain uses TRBV28 and TRBJ1-1, with D possibly TRBD1 on 6 matching bases. Trimming took off 4 bases at V and 2 bases at J, with 8 bases between the two ends. Germline V gives CDR1 MDHEN, CDR2 SYDVKM. The CDR3 sequence is 13 residues long. The CDR3 region is CASSSGVNTEAFF. In nucleotides, the CDR3 is TGTGCCAGCAGTTCAGGGGTTAACACTGAAGCTTTCTTT. Together with reference TRBV28 and TRBJ1-1, the CDR3 gives the full variable domain: DVKVTQSSRYLVKRTGEKVFLECVQDMDHENMFWYRQDPGLGLRLIYFSYDVKMKEKGDIPEGYSVSREKKERFSLILESASTNQTSMYLCASSSGVNTEAFFGQGTRLTVV.

The V call is TRBV5-1, the J call TRBJ1-4, with D perhaps matching TRBD1 (6 bases). Trimming removed 0 bases from V and 6 bases from J, with 9 bases in between. CDR3 length: 14 amino acids. Germline assignment: CDR1 SGHRS and CDR2 YFSETQ. The CDR3 protein is CASSLEGGDEKLFF. The CDR3 region has the DNA TGCGCCAGCAGCTTGGAAGGGGGGGATGAAAAACTGTTTTTT.